These 5 T cell receptor beta chains originate from one sample sequenced in a study of blood T cell repertoires in COVID-19. Produced via immunoSEQ multiplex PCR; TCRdb's table is partial and in-frame only. The repertoire holds roughly 100,000 clones, with 91% as singletons. Sequenced: peripheral blood. The receptors were gathered from a human donor in a cohort sampled during active COVID-19.

CDR3 sequence (DNA): TGCGCCAGCAGCCAAGAGAGGACCGGACAACTCTATGGCTACACCTTC. This gives the protein CASSQERTGQLYGYTF. The chain links TRBV4-3 to TRBJ1-2, with D tentatively TRBD1 (5 bases). This CDR3 has 16 residues. Trimming stripped 0 bases from V and 4 bases from J, with 15 bases between. In germline, CDR1 is LGHNA, CDR2 YSLEER.

The rearrangement joins TRBV4-1 to TRBJ2-3; D not resolved. Between the trimmed V and J ends, which lost 4 bases and 7 bases, there was a span of 21 bases. Germline CDR1 and CDR2: MGHRA and YSYEKL. CDR3 length: 16 amino acids. The CDR3 region has the DNA TGCGCCAGCAGCCGATCGTACTATTTCCCCCGTTATACGCAGTATTTT. Translated, it gives CASSRSYYFPRYTQYF.

V gene TRBV13 combines with J gene TRBJ1-1; 8 bases line up with TRBD1. J gave up 0 bases and V 5 bases, and 2 bases lay outside the gene matches. The V gene's germline CDR1 is PRHDT and CDR2 FYEKMQ (reference sequence). The CDR3 has 14 residues. The CDR3 loop reads CASSQDRVNTEAFF. CDR3 nucleotide sequence: TGTGCCAGCAGCCAGGACAGGGTGAACACTGAAGCTTTCTTT.

V gene TRBV6-5 combines with J gene TRBJ2-2, with D perhaps matching TRBD2 (7 bases). Per the germline V gene, CDR1 is MNHEY and CDR2 is SVGAGI. The CDR3 covers 16 residues. Trimming left V 4 bases short and J 2 bases short, with 14 bases between. The CDR3: CASSWGGAFNTGELFF. The DNA for the CDR3 is TGTGCCAGCAGTTGGGGGGGGGCCTTTAACACCGGGGAGCTGTTTTTT.

The chain couples TRBV6-4 to TRBJ1-5, with D perhaps TRBD1 (5 bases). CDR3 length: 13 amino acids. V lost 3 bases and J lost 4, with 7 bases in between. Per germline, CDR1 MRHNA and CDR2 SNTAGT. CDR3 sequence: CASSDSGNQPQHF. The CDR3 DNA reads as TGTGCCAGCAGTGATTCAGGGAATCAGCCCCAGCATTTT.